A selection of T cell receptor beta chains follows, all from one sample in a study of cytomegalovirus exposure and HLA in healthy donors. Here immunoSEQ multiplex PCR was the method, and the copy in TCRdb shows in-frame clones only, minus some. The table lists 250,000 to 350,000 clones, roughly 90% of them singletons. The sample comprised PBMCs. The receptors were sampled from a woman between 18 and 30 years old in good health and CMV-seronegative. Both conserved end residues are part of each CDR3. The D gene is left open where the match is weak. Clone sizes are given selectively: once, few, many, or a class where the clone is expanded.

CDR3nt	CDR3aa	d_gene	j_gene	abundance	v_gene	len
TGTGCCAGCAGCTTAGGGGCGACTAGCGGGAGGATACTGTACGAGCAGTACTTC	CASSLGATSGRILYEQYF	TRBD2	TRBJ2-7	many	TRBV7-8	18
TGCGCCAGCAGCTTGGGAGGTTCGGAGACCCAGTACTTC	CASSLGGSETQYF	.	TRBJ2-5	.	TRBV5-1	13
TGTGCCAGCAAACTAGCGGGAGTGGAGACCCAGTACTTC	CASKLAGVETQYF	TRBD2	TRBJ2-5	.	TRBV27	13
TGTGCCAGCAGCGACGGGTTCCACGAGCAGTACTTC	CASSDGFHEQYF	.	TRBJ2-7	.	TRBV7-2	12
TGTGCCAGCAGTCCGTATTCCGGGACAGGGGCCTATGGCTACACCTTC	CASSPYSGTGAYGYTF	TRBD1	TRBJ1-2	.	TRBV28	16
TGTGCCAGCAGCTTAACAGGGAGCACTGAAGCTTTCTTT	CASSLTGSTEAFF	.	TRBJ1-1	.	TRBV6-5	13
TGTGCCAGTAACGAAATTCAGGGGGAAAAACTGTTTTTT	CASNEIQGEKLFF	.	TRBJ1-4	.	TRBV19	13
TGTGCCAGCAGCTCCGGACAGGGGGGCGACACTGAAGCTTTCTTT	CASSSGQGGDTEAFF	TRBD1	TRBJ1-1	.	TRBV7-3	15
TGTGCCAGCGGACAGGGACCCTACGAGCAGTACTTC	CASGQGPYEQYF	TRBD1	TRBJ2-7	.	TRBV5-4	12
TGCGCCAGCAGCCGGGGCGGTGCGGGGGGCACTGAAGCTTTCTTT	CASSRGGAGGTEAFF	.	TRBJ1-1	.	TRBV4-1	15
TGCGCCAGCAGCCAAGATGTGTCCATCACCGGGGAGCTGTTTTTT	CASSQDVSITGELFF	.	TRBJ2-2	.	TRBV4-1	15
TGTGCCAGCAGTGAATTCGAGGGTCAGCCCCAGCATTTT	CASSEFEGQPQHF	.	TRBJ1-5	.	TRBV2	13
TGTGCCAGCAGCCGATCCACTAGTGCCGACGAGCAGTACTTC	CASSRSTSADEQYF	.	TRBJ2-7	.	TRBV4-2	14
TGTGCCATCGGACAGGGTGGTCAGCCCCAGCATTTT	CAIGQGGQPQHF	TRBD1	TRBJ1-5	.	TRBV10-3	12